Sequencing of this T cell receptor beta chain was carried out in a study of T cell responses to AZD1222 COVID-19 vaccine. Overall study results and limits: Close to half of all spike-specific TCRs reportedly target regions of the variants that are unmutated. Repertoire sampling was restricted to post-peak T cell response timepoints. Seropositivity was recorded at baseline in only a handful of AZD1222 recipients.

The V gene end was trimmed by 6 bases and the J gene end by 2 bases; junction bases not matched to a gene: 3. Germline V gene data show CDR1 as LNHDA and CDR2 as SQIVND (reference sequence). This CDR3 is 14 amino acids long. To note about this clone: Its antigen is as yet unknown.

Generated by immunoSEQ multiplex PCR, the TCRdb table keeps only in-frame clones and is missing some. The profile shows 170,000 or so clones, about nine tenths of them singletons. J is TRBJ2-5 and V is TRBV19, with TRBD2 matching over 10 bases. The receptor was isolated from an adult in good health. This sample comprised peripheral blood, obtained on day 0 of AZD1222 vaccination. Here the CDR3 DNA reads TGTGCCAGTAGCGGACTAGCGGCACAAGAGACCCAGTACTTC. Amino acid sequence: CASSGLAAQETQYF. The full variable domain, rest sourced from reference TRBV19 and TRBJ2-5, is DGGITQSPKYLFRKEGQNVTLSCEQNLNHDAMYWYRQDPGQGLRLIYYSQIVNDFQKGDIAEGYSVSREKKESFPLTVTSAQKNPTAFYLCASSGLAAQETQYFGPGTRLLVL.